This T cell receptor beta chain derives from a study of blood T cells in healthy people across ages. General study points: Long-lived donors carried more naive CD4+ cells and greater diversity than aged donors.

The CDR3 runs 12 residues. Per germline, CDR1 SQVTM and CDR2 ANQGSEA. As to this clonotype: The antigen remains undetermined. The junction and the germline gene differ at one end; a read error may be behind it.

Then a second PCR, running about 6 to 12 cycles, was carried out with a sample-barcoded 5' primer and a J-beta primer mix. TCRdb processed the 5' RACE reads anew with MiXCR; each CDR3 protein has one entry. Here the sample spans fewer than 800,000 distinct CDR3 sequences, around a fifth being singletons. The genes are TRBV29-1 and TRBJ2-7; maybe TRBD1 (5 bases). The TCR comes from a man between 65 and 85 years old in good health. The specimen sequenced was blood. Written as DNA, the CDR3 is TGCAGCGTTGGCGCAGGGTACTACAAGCAGTACTTC. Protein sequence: CSVGAGYYKQYF.